A single sample is the source of the 27 T cell receptor beta chains below, sequenced in a study of persistence of HIV-infected CD4 T cells. Antigen specificity for these receptors is unknown. Lysates of CMV-infected fibroblasts at around 9.9 ug/mL stimulated these cells. CD40L/CD69 double-negative CD45RO-high memory CD4+ T cells were collected. This was the immunoSEQ version 4 assay in survey mode. The method was immunoSEQ multiplex PCR; TCRdb's version includes in-frame clones alone and lacks a portion of them. The sample lists tens of thousands of clones, 78% occurring once. This sample comprised CD4+ T cells sorted from PBMCs after approximately 19-hour stimulation, obtained from a patient who received antiretroviral therapy. All receptors derive from an adult woman with HIV who was CMV-seropositive.

The chain uses TRBV2 and TRBJ2-1, with 10 bases aligning to TRBD2. The CDR3 consists of 13 residues. V lost 8 bases, J lost 9 bases, and 7 bases stayed unmatched. The V gene's germline CDR1 is SNHLY and CDR2 FYNNEI. The CDR3 DNA follows: TGTGCCAGCGTCGCCCTAGCGGGGGCTGAGCAGTTCTTC. Its translation: CASVALAGAEQFF.

J is TRBJ1-3 and V is TRBV5-6; D is uncertain. Germline V lookup: CDR1 SGHDT, CDR2 YYEEEE. The V gene lost 1 base and the J gene lost 0 bases, with 8 bases spanning the gap. CDR3 length: 15 amino acids. CDR3 loop: CASSLQGPSGNTIYF. CDR3 sequence (DNA): TGTGCCAGCAGCTTGCAAGGGCCCTCTGGAAACACCATATATTTT. Full variable domain (outside the CDR3, taken from reference TRBV5-6 and TRBJ1-3): DAGVTQSPTHLIKTRGQQVTLRCSPKSGHDTVSWYQQALGQGPQFIFQYYEEEERQRGNFPDRFSGHQFPNYSSELNVNALLLGDSALYLCASSLQGPSGNTIYFGEGSWLTVV.

This rearrangement joins TRBV5-1 to TRBJ1-4; no reliable D call. The germline V and J ends were trimmed by 0 bases and 5 bases, with 11 bases remaining between them. Germline V gene sequence: CDR1 SGHRS, CDR2 YFSETQ. CDR3 size: 15 residues. As DNA, the CDR3 is TGCGCCAGCAGCTTGGATGGGAATCTAAATGAAAAACTGTTTTTT. Residues: CASSLDGNLNEKLFF.

The chain combines TRBV24-1 with TRBJ1-5; D unclear. Germline V gene data show CDR1 as KGHDR and CDR2 as SFDVKD. This CDR3 is built from 13 residues. Between the trimmed V and J ends, which lost 3 bases and 4 bases, there was a span of 6 bases. The CDR3 sequence is CATSDNRNQPQHF. CDR3 DNA: TGTGCCACCAGTGATAATAGGAATCAGCCCCAGCATTTT.

The genes are TRBV15 and TRBJ2-1, with 8 bases aligning to TRBD2. There are 15 residues in the CDR3. The V and J ends lost 2 bases and 5 bases, in that order; junction bases with no gene match: 5. Germline assignment: CDR1 LNHNV and CDR2 YYDKDF (reference sequence). CDR3 bases: TGTGCCACCAGCAGATCTGGCGGGGGGAACAATGAGCAGTTCTTC. As protein: CATSRSGGGNNEQFF.

The chain is built from TRBV5-1 and TRBJ2-1; 9 positions match TRBD1. Germline CDR1 SGHRS, CDR2 YFSETQ. V was clipped by 1 base and J by 3 bases; unmatched bases: 8. The CDR3 runs 17 residues. The CDR3 coding sequence is TGCGCCAGCAGCTTGACTGCTACAGGGGGCTTCTACAATGAGCAGTTCTTC. Protein sequence: CASSLTATGGFYNEQFF.

This clone has only one observation. J is TRBJ2-1 and V is TRBV6-6; tentative D call: TRBD1 (5 bases). The germline V gene encodes CDR1 MNHNY and CDR2 SVGAGI (reference sequence). The CDR3 runs 15 residues. The V end lost 2 bases, the J end lost 6 bases, and 14 bases lay between the germline ends. The CDR3 sequence: CASSYVGVGANEQFF. CDR3 coding DNA: TGTGCCAGCAGTTACGTAGGGGTAGGGGCCAATGAGCAGTTCTTC.

The genes are TRBV28 and TRBJ1-4; 10 bases line up with TRBD1. The germline V gene encodes CDR1 MDHEN and CDR2 SYDVKM. The CDR3 extends over 14 amino acids. V dropped 6 bases and J dropped 5; count of bases not matched to a gene: 3. In DNA, the CDR3 is TGTGCCAGCAGAACGACAGGGGGCAATGAAAAACTGTTTTTT. This gives the protein CASRTTGGNEKLFF.

This clone was seen a few times. This CDR3 reads CASSPTSSGGSSGANVLTF. The CDR3 DNA is TGTGCCAGCAGCCCAACCTCTAGCGGGGGAAGCTCTGGGGCCAACGTCCTGACTTTC. The chain employs TRBV7-9 and TRBJ2-6, with 10 bases fitting TRBD2. This CDR3 has 19 amino acids. V shed 5 bases, J shed 0 bases, and the junction held 10 bases outside the gene matches. Germline V gene lookup returns CDR1 SEHNR and CDR2 FQNEAQ (reference sequence). Variable domain in full (rest from reference TRBV7-9 and TRBJ2-6): DTGVSQNPRHKITKRGQNVTFRCDPISEHNRLYWYRQTLGQGPEFLTYFQNEAQLEKSRLLSDRFSAERPKGSFSTLEIQRTEQGDSAMYLCASSPTSSGGSSGANVLTFGAGSRLTVL.

A single count supports this clone. This chain uses TRBV6-5 with TRBJ2-1; TRBD2 matches at 7 bases. CDR1 and CDR2 (germline): MNHEY, SVGAGI. The CDR3 has 14 residues. Trimming removed 4 bases from V and 6 bases from J; junction bases left unmatched: 6. CDR3 in amino acids: CASSSAGERNEQFF. CDR3 DNA: TGTGCCAGCAGTTCCGCGGGGGAACGCAATGAGCAGTTCTTC.

CDR3 in DNA: TGTGCCAGTAAACCTAGGTGGCCAGATACGCAGTATTTT. Translated: CASKPRWPDTQYF. The chain combines TRBV19 with TRBJ2-3; D remains ambiguous. Between the trimmed V and J ends, which lost 7 bases and 4 bases, there was a span of 12 bases. The CDR3 runs to 13 residues. CDR1 LNHDA and CDR2 SQIVND come from the germline V gene (reference sequence).

V is TRBV2 and J is TRBJ1-1; 8 bases are a match to TRBD1. With V trimmed by 5 bases and J by 3 bases, 11 bases remained unmatched. Per the germline V gene, CDR1 is SNHLY and CDR2 is FYNNEI. This CDR3 region has 16 residues. In DNA, the CDR3 is TGTGCCAGCAGTCCTCGGACAGGGCTCGGGGACACTGAAGCTTTCTTT. It translates to CASSPRTGLGDTEAFF.

This chain joins TRBV6-5 and TRBJ1-6; D gene unclear. This CDR3 is built from 12 residues. V was cut by 8 bases and J by 10 bases, with 12 bases left in between. From germline, CDR1 is MNHEY and CDR2 SVGAGI. CDR3 in amino acids: CASEGFESPLHF. For the CDR3, the DNA is TGTGCCAGCGAGGGATTTGAGTCACCCCTCCACTTT.

The chain uses TRBV29-1 and TRBJ2-1; unclear D gene. Per the germline V gene, CDR1 is SQVTM and CDR2 is ANQGSEA. The CDR3 has 12 amino acids. V gave up 6 bases and J gave up 6 bases, with 12 bases separating them. CDR3 sequence reads: CSVAMGRNEQFF. The CDR3 DNA sequence: TGCAGCGTGGCGATGGGTCGCAATGAGCAGTTCTTC.

This rearrangement joins TRBV7-6 to TRBJ1-1, with TRBD1 identical over 10 bases. J was trimmed by 3 bases and V by 5 bases; bases with no gene match: 3. The CDR3 extends over 14 amino acids. CDR1 SGHVS and CDR2 FNYEAQ come from the germline V gene. CDR3 amino acids: CASSLGTGDTEAFF. The CDR3 DNA reads as TGTGCCAGCAGCCTTGGGACAGGGGACACTGAAGCTTTCTTT.

The chain employs TRBV6-5 and TRBJ1-1; 9 positions agree with TRBD1. Germline CDR1 reads MNHEY; CDR2 reads SVGAGI. V was clipped by 6 bases and J by 10 bases; unmatched bases: 9. The CDR3 contains 13 residues. Written as DNA, the CDR3 is TGTGCCAGCAGCCGGGACAGGGAGAGTGTAGCTTTCTTT. It translates to CASSRDRESVAFF.

V usage is TRBV4-2 and J usage is TRBJ1-5; D uncertain. CDR3 size: 13 residues. Germline V gene data show CDR1 as LGHNA and CDR2 as YNFKEQ. V was shortened by 0 bases and J by 11 bases, with 11 bases between the two germline ends. CDR3 residues: CASSQDPGGSQHF. Written as DNA, the CDR3 is TGTGCCAGCAGCCAAGATCCGGGCGGGTCCCAGCATTTT.

The chain uses TRBV6-5 and TRBJ2-7; D is perhaps TRBD1 (6 bases). Germline V lookup: CDR1 MNHEY, CDR2 SVGAGI. CDR3 length: 12 amino acids. V shed 9 bases and J shed 5 bases, with 14 bases lying between them. CDR3 protein: CASQGSFHEQYV. The CDR3 bases are TGTGCCAGTCAGGGGAGCTTCCACGAGCAGTACGTC.

This clone is a singleton in its sample. The chain couples TRBV3-1 (or the pseudogene TRBV3-2) to TRBJ2-3; no clear D. The CDR3 runs to 13 residues. Germline V gene data show CDR1 as LGHDT and CDR2 as YNNKEL (reference sequence). Trimming took 1 base from V and 1 from J, leaving 3 bases between them. CDR3 sequence reads: CASSQAGTDTQYF. The CDR3 DNA is TGTGCCAGCAGCCAAGCGGGCACAGATACGCAGTATTTT.

This chain connects TRBV11-2 to TRBJ1-5; 7 nucleotides align to TRBD1. V dropped 3 bases and J dropped 2; count of bases not matched to a gene: 13. The CDR3 is 18 residues long. Germline CDR1 and CDR2: SGHAT and FQNNGV. The CDR3: CASSFPGRGRLGNQPQHF. For the CDR3, the DNA is TGTGCCAGCAGCTTCCCGGGAAGGGGGCGTTTGGGCAATCAGCCCCAGCATTTT.

This chain links TRBV7-3 with TRBJ1-1; D not resolved. V was shortened by 5 bases and J by 4 bases, with 11 bases between the two germline ends. Germline values: CDR1 SGHTA, CDR2 FQGTGA. The CDR3 contains 13 residues. Written as DNA, the CDR3 is TGTGCCAGCAGCCCCTCAGCTGGCACTGAAGCTTTCTTT. Amino acids: CASSPSAGTEAFF.

The gene calls are TRBV12-3 or TRBV12-4 and TRBJ1-2; D uncertain. V lost 1 base and J lost 8, with 11 bases in between. This CDR3 contains 13 residues. The CDR3 DNA follows: TGTGCCAGCAGTTTAGGCCGGGCACGGGGCTACACCTTC. Translation gives CASSLGRARGYTF.

The rearrangement links TRBV5-8 to TRBJ1-2; D might be TRBD1 (6 bases). There are 14 residues in the CDR3. The germline V and J ends were trimmed by 4 bases and 7 bases, with 17 bases remaining between them. Germline loops: CDR1 SGHTS, CDR2 YDEGEE. CDR3 DNA sequence: TGTGCCAGCAGCATGGAGGGGGGCTTGGGTGGCTACACCTTC. It encodes CASSMEGGLGGYTF.

The rearrangement links TRBV6-5 to TRBJ1-3; 9 nucleotides match TRBD1. J gave up 2 bases and V 4 bases, and 6 bases lay outside the gene matches. Germline V gene sequence: CDR1 MNHEY, CDR2 SVGAGI. The CDR3 sequence is 16 residues long. CDR3 amino acids: CASSSGQGVAGNTIYF. The CDR3 DNA reads as TGTGCCAGCAGTTCGGGACAGGGAGTTGCTGGAAACACCATATATTTT.

V gene TRBV14 combines with J gene TRBJ2-7; D uncertain. The CDR3 has 11 amino acids. V lost 2 bases and J lost 1, with 0 bases in between. The V gene's germline CDR1 is SGHDN and CDR2 FVKESK. CDR3 DNA sequence: TGTGCCAGCAGCCAATCCTACGAGCAGTACTTC. Translating it yields CASSQSYEQYF.

V usage is TRBV6-5 and J usage is TRBJ1-2; D unclear. V lost 0 bases and J lost 6, with 14 bases in between. Germline V gene data show CDR1 as MNHEY and CDR2 as SVGAGI. The CDR3 has 15 amino acids. CDR3 sequence: CASSYSKEIFNGYTF. CDR3 bases: TGTGCCAGCAGTTACTCGAAGGAAATTTTCAATGGCTACACCTTC.

This chain links TRBV6-5 with TRBJ1-3; D is uncertain. Trimming took off 9 bases at V and 3 bases at J, with 12 bases between the two ends. The germline CDR1 and CDR2 sequences are MNHEY and SVGAGI. This CDR3 is built from 13 residues. As DNA, the CDR3 is TGTGCCAGTTCGACCGTCGATGGAAACACCATATATTTT. It encodes CASSTVDGNTIYF.